One and the same sample provided the 2 T cell receptor beta chains below, sequenced in a study of T cell responses to AZD1222 COVID-19 vaccine. Clones were read by immunoSEQ multiplex PCR, and TCRdb kept only the in-frame ones, dropping some. This table has roughly 98,000 clones, around nine tenths appearing once. The source material was peripheral blood, sampled 28 days after the second AZD1222 dose. These receptors were taken from an adult who received the AZD1222 COVID-19 vaccine.

This sequence joins TRBV6-5 and TRBJ2-7; D not resolved. The CDR3 spans 12 residues. The V end lost 8 bases, the J end lost 4 bases, and 12 bases lay between the germline ends. CDR1 is MNHEY, CDR2 SVGAGI, per germline. DNA for the CDR3: TGTGCCAGCCTATCCCCCGGGTACGAGCAGTACTTC. This codes for CASLSPGYEQYF.

This clone came up once. The chain has TRBV27 and TRBJ1-3; D ambiguous. The germline V gene encodes CDR1 MNHEY and CDR2 SMNVEV (reference sequence). V shed 3 bases and J shed 3 bases, with 24 bases lying between them. The CDR3 loop spans 19 amino acids. CDR3 region: CASSFPGRPEGWVGNTIYF. The CDR3, as DNA: TGTGCCAGCAGTTTTCCGGGCAGGCCGGAGGGATGGGTTGGAAACACCATATATTTT.